A selection of T cell receptor beta chains follows, all from one sample in a study of T-cell reconstitution after alpha-beta-depleted transplantation in children. TCRdb analysed the PCR reads with MiXCR anew, one entry per CDR3 protein. The data contain about 870,000 distinct CDR3 sequences, roughly 15% of them seen just once; the ten biggest clones take up about 4.6%. The starting material was PBMCs, mostly from graft donor cells, obtained 360 days after TCRalphabeta/CD19-depleted stem cell transplant. The receptors stem from a male patient younger than 18 who had a stem cell transplant for acute lymphoblastic leukemia, so the T cells may come from the graft donor. Both conserved end residues are part of each CDR3. Each record gives: CDR3 protein, CDR3 DNA, D gene, J gene, clone size, V gene. D genes are given only for firm matches. Clone size appears in some rows only: once, few, many, or a class for an expanded clone.

CASSPQFSNQPQHF | TGTGCCAGCAGCCCGCAGTTCAGCAATCAGCCCCAGCATTTT | - | TRBJ1-5 | - | TRBV12-3/TRBV12-4
CATSRGGLYEQYF | TGTGCCACCAGCAGAGGAGGTCTCTACGAGCAGTACTTC | - | TRBJ2-7 | few | TRBV15
CASSRGQGLMNTEAFF | TGTGCCAGCAGCCGGGGACAGGGACTCATGAACACTGAAGCTTTCTTT | TRBD1 | TRBJ1-1 | - | TRBV7-6
CASSPGALAGGPSETQYF | TGTGCCAGCAGCCCCGGGGCCCTAGCGGGAGGGCCTAGTGAGACCCAGTACTTC | TRBD2 | TRBJ2-5 | - | TRBV7-8
CASSYKGSGANVLTF | TGTGCCAGCAGTTACAAAGGATCTGGGGCCAACGTCCTGACTTTC | - | TRBJ2-6 | few | TRBV6-5
CASSLSPGARGLNSPLHF | TGTGCCAGCAGTTTAAGTCCTGGCGCCAGGGGCCTTAATTCACCCCTCCACTTT | - | TRBJ1-6 | many | TRBV28
CSARVPAEGYEQFF | TGCAGTGCTAGAGTTCCAGCGGAGGGCTACGAGCAGTTCTTC | - | TRBJ2-1 | - | TRBV20-1
CSVELGGYNSPLHF | TGCAGCGTTGAATTGGGTGGTTATAATTCACCCCTCCACTTT | - | TRBJ1-6 | few | TRBV29-1
CSVHRGGTEAFF | TGCAGCGTCCACAGGGGAGGCACTGAAGCTTTCTTT | TRBD1 | TRBJ1-1 | - | TRBV29-1
CASSPLSGPSSYEQYF | TGTGCCAGCTCACCACTTTCCGGGCCCAGCTCCTACGAGCAGTACTTC | - | TRBJ2-7 | few | TRBV18
CASSMTSGIGYEQYF | TGTGCCAGCAGTATGACTAGCGGGATTGGCTACGAGCAGTACTTC | TRBD2 | TRBJ2-7 | few | TRBV6-1
CSASRATPYEQYF | TGCAGTGCTAGCCGGGCGACCCCGTACGAGCAGTACTTC | - | TRBJ2-7 | few | TRBV20-1
CASTLRDFPYNEQFF | TGTGCCAGCACCCTCCGGGATTTCCCCTACAATGAGCAGTTCTTC | - | TRBJ2-1 | few | TRBV2
CASTRGGASYNEQFF | TGTGCCAGCACCCGAGGGGGGGCTTCCTACAATGAGCAGTTCTTC | - | TRBJ2-1 | - | TRBV11-2
CASSEEAGAQETQYF | TGTGCCAGCAGTGAAGAAGCGGGTGCCCAAGAGACCCAGTACTTC | - | TRBJ2-5 | - | TRBV2
CASSAPGGTGYNEQFF | TGTGCCAGCAGTGCCCCGGGAGGCACAGGCTACAATGAGCAGTTCTTC | TRBD2 | TRBJ2-1 | few | TRBV12-3/TRBV12-4
CASTSARESYEQYF | TGTGCCAGTACTAGCGCCCGAGAGTCCTACGAGCAGTACTTC | TRBD2 | TRBJ2-7 | few | TRBV7-9
CSVDRQGRTGELFF | TGCAGCGTTGATAGACAGGGACGAACCGGGGAGCTGTTTTTT | TRBD1 | TRBJ2-2 | few | TRBV29-1
CATSDSVGNIQYF | TGTGCCACCAGTGATTCGGTCGGAAACATTCAGTACTTC | - | TRBJ2-4 | many | TRBV24-1
CATSRDRWREVYEQYF | TGTGCCACCAGCAGAGATAGGTGGAGAGAAGTCTACGAGCAGTACTTC | - | TRBJ2-7 | - | TRBV15
CSVDGNNTGELFF | TGCAGCGTTGACGGTAACAACACCGGGGAGCTGTTTTTT | - | TRBJ2-2 | - | TRBV29-1
CASSTGNSYEQYF | TGCGCCAGCAGCACGGGTAACTCCTACGAGCAGTACTTC | - | TRBJ2-7 | few | TRBV5-1
CASSLGRLEQYF | TGTGCCAGCAGCTTGGGCCGGCTCGAGCAGTACTTC | - | TRBJ2-7 | many | TRBV12-3/TRBV12-4
CASSQGVWEQYF | TGTGCCAGCAGCCAGGGAGTCTGGGAGCAGTACTTC | - | TRBJ2-7 | few | TRBV6-5
CSASRSGRIYNEQFF | TGCAGTGCTAGTAGGTCGGGACGGATATACAATGAGCAGTTCTTC | - | TRBJ2-1 | few | TRBV20-1
CASREQGWGETQYF | TGCGCCAGCAGAGAACAGGGCTGGGGGGAGACCCAGTACTTC | - | TRBJ2-5 | few | TRBV10-2
CASSLGTGLQETQYF | TGCGCCAGCAGCTTGGGGACCGGACTCCAAGAGACCCAGTACTTC | - | TRBJ2-5 | many | TRBV5-1
CASSHVREDPFF | TGTGCCAGCAGCCATGTGCGGGAGGATCCGTTCTTC | TRBD2 | TRBJ2-1 | few | TRBV3-1
CASGRLAGVYEQYF | TGTGCCAGCGGTAGGCTAGCGGGAGTGTACGAGCAGTACTTC | TRBD2 | TRBJ2-7 | few | TRBV7-2
CASSLVASPTYGYTF | TGCGCCAGCAGCTTGGTGGCATCCCCTACCTATGGCTACACCTTC | - | TRBJ1-2 | many | TRBV5-1
CASSIQAAYNEQFF | TGTGCCAGTAGTATTCAGGCGGCCTACAATGAGCAGTTCTTC | - | TRBJ2-1 | - | TRBV19
CVDRARPNTGELFF | TGTGTCGATAGGGCGAGGCCGAACACCGGGGAGCTGTTTTTT | - | TRBJ2-2 | - | TRBV7-8
CASSLGTSGRTGEQFF | TGCGCCAGCAGCTTGGGGACTAGCGGGAGGACCGGTGAGCAGTTCTTC | TRBD2 | TRBJ2-1 | - | TRBV5-1
CASSTVGGGGETQYF | TGTGCCAGCAGCACAGTAGGGGGCGGGGGAGAGACCCAGTACTTC | - | TRBJ2-5 | - | TRBV7-3
CASGLSPRVYNEQFF | TGTGCTAGTGGTTTGTCACCCAGGGTTTACAATGAGCAGTTCTTC | - | TRBJ2-1 | - | TRBV12-5
CSARVPGLAGVPTGELFF | TGCAGTGCTAGAGTCCCTGGACTAGCGGGAGTCCCCACCGGGGAGCTGTTTTTT | TRBD2 | TRBJ2-2 | - | TRBV20-1